The clone carrying this T cell receptor (beta chain) has a single count. Other DNA sequences in this specimen translate into the identical CDR3. Trimming removed 0 bases at V and 1 base at J, with 3 bases between. The CDR3 loop spans 13 amino acids. These data come from a study of blood T cell repertoires in COVID-19. Overall study: Acute and convalescent COVID-19 specimens originated in the United States, Italy and Spain.

Clones were sequenced by immunoSEQ multiplex PCR, and TCRdb holds only the in-frame ones, with some missing. The sample includes more than 450,000 clones, approximately 90% of them seen just once. Participant-reported clinical history was the basis for cohort assignment. Cohort 3 recovered donors had two negative PCRs, clearance, or symptom resolution. Material: PBMCs or T cells enriched from blood (not recorded which). This rearrangement joins TRBV12-3 or TRBV12-4 to TRBJ1-1; D not certain. The TCR sequence derives from a woman under 30 who had recovered from COVID-19. CDR3 sequence reads: CASSLAGNTEAFF. The CDR3 nucleotides are TGTGCCAGCAGTTTAGCCGGGAACACTGAAGCTTTCTTT.